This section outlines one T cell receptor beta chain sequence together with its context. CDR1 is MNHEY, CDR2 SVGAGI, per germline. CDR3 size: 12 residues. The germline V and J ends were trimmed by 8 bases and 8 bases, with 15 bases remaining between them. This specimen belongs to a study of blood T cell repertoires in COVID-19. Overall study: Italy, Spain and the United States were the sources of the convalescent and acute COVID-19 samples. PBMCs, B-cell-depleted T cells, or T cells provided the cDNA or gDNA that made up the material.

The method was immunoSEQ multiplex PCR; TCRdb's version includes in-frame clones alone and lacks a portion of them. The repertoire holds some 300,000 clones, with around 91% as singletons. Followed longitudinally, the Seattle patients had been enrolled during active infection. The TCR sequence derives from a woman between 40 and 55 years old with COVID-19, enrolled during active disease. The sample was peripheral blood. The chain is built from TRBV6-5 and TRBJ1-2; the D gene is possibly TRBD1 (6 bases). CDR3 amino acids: CASRPQGFGYTF. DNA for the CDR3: TGTGCCAGCCGACCACAGGGATTCGGCTACACCTTC.